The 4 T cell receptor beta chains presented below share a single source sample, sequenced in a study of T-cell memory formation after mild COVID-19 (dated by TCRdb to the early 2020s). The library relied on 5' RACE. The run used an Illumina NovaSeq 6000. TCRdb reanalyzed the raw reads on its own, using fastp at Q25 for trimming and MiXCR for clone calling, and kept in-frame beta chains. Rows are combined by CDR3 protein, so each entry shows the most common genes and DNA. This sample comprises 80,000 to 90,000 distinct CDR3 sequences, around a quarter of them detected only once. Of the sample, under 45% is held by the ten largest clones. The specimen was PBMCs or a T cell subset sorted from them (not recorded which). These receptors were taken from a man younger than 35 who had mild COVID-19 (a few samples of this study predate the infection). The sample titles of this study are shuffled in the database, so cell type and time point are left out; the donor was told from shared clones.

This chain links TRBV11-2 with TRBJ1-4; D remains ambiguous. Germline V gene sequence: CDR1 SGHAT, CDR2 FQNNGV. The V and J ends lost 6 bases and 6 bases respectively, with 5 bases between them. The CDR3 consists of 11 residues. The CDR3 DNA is TGTGCCAGCAGATCGGATGAAAAACTGTTTTTT. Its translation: CASRSDEKLFF.

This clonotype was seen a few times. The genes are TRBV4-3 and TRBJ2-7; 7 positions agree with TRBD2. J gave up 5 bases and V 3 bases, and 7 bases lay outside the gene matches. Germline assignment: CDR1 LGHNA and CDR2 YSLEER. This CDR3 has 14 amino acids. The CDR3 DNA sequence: TGCGCCAGCAGCCAGGCGGGGGAGGCTAACGAGCAGTACTTC. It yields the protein CASSQAGEANEQYF.

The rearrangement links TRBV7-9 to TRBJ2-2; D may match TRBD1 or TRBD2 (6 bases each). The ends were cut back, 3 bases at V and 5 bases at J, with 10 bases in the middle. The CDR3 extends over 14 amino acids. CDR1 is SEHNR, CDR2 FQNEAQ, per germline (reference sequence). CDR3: CASSFPGATGELFF. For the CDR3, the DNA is TGTGCCAGCAGCTTTCCGGGGGCGACCGGGGAGCTGTTTTTT.

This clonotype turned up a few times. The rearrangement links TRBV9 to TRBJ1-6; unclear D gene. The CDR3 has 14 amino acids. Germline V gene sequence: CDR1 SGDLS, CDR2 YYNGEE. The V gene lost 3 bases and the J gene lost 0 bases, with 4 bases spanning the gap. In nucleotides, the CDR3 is TGTGCCAGCAGCGAAAGCTCCTATAATTCACCCCTCCACTTT. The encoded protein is CASSESSYNSPLHF.